A single sample is the source of the 21 T cell receptor beta chains below, sequenced in a study of blood T cells in healthy people across ages. The second PCR ran about 6 to 11 cycles with a sample-barcoded 5' primer and J-beta primers. TCRdb ran MiXCR on the 5' RACE reads and lists one entry per CDR3 protein. The sample records around 1.5 million distinct CDR3 sequences, roughly 64% being singletons. The sequenced material came from blood. Every receptor here comes from a man aged 18 to 30 in good health.

V is TRBV10-2 and J is TRBJ1-1; D is perhaps TRBD1 (5 bases). Germline assignment: CDR1 WSHSY and CDR2 SAAADI. V gave up 6 bases and J gave up 7 bases, with 24 bases separating them. The CDR3 is 16 residues long. CDR3 DNA: TGCGCCAGCAGCGAAGCCGGGACCCCTGGGAAGGGTGAAGCTTTCTTT. Translating it yields CASSEAGTPGKGEAFF.

Concerning this clonotype: Mismatch with germline at one junction end may stem from a read error. The chain is built from TRBV6-5 and TRBJ2-7, with 13 bases fitting TRBD2. CDR1 and CDR2 from the germline V gene are MNHEY and SVGAGI. CDR3 size: 15 residues. The CDR3, as DNA: TGTGCCAGCAGTCCGGGACTAGCGGGGAGCGAGACCCAGTGCTTC. It specifies CASSPGLAGSETQCF.

V is TRBV20-1 and J is TRBJ2-1; tentatively, D is TRBD1 (5 bases). Germline V lookup: CDR1 DFQATT, CDR2 SNEGSKA (reference sequence). V was trimmed by 3 bases and J by 4 bases, leaving 16 bases between them. The CDR3 extends over 15 amino acids. As DNA, the CDR3 is TGCAGTGCTAGTTTCAGGGCCAAACGTTACAATGAGCAGTTCTTC. Translation: CSASFRAKRYNEQFF.

The CDR3 protein is CSVELPTLPGHIETQYF. The CDR3 coding sequence is TGCAGCGTTGAACTTCCAACCTTGCCGGGCCACATAGAGACCCAGTACTTC. V gene TRBV29-1 combines with J gene TRBJ2-7; unclear D gene. The assigned J gene may be wrong: the sequence end matches TRBJ2-5 better. The CDR3 is 17 amino acids. Germline lookup yields CDR1 SQVTM and CDR2 ANQGSEA.

This clonotype turned up a few times. The gene calls are TRBV6-5 and TRBJ2-7; D uncertain. Germline-derived CDR1 and CDR2 are MNHEY and SVGAGI. Trimming stripped 4 bases from V and 0 bases from J, with 13 bases between. The CDR3 extends over 15 amino acids. The CDR3 region has the DNA TGTGCCAGCAGTTGGGGAATACCCAGCTCCTACGAGCAGTACTTC. Translated: CASSWGIPSSYEQYF.

The chain has TRBV4-3 and TRBJ1-4, with D possibly matching TRBD1 (6 bases). The CDR3 totals 15 residues. Trimming pared 2 bases from V and 4 bases from J, leaving 11 bases between. Germline CDR1 is LGHNA and CDR2 is YSLEER. The CDR3 region is CASSQLDRINEKLFF. The CDR3 region has the DNA TGCGCCAGCAGCCAACTAGACAGGATTAATGAAAAACTGTTTTTT.

The chain is built from TRBV2 and TRBJ2-3; no clear D gene. The germline V gene encodes CDR1 SNHLY and CDR2 FYNNEI. The CDR3 has 12 amino acids. Trimming cost V 6 bases and J 0 bases, with 4 bases left between them. CDR3 in amino acids: CASRKSTDTQYF. The CDR3 DNA follows: TGTGCCAGCAGAAAAAGCACAGATACGCAGTATTTT. Full variable domain (outside the CDR3, taken from reference TRBV2 and TRBJ2-3): EPEVTQTPSHQVTQMGQEVILRCVPISNHLYFYWYRQILGQKVEFLVSFYNNEISEKSEIFDDQFSVERPDGSNFTLKIRSTKLEDSAMYFCASRKSTDTQYFGPGTRLTVL.

This chain joins TRBV6-1 and TRBJ1-5; no clear D. V lost 3 bases and J lost 0, with 18 bases in between. The CDR3 runs to 18 residues. Germline V gene lookup returns CDR1 MNHNS and CDR2 SASEGT. CDR3 protein: CASSEGFAAGYSNQPQHF. In DNA form, the CDR3 reads TGTGCCAGCAGTGAGGGGTTCGCGGCAGGATATAGCAATCAGCCCCAGCATTTT.

This chain joins TRBV28 and TRBJ2-1; 9 bases are a match to TRBD2. J gave up 10 bases and V 6 bases, and 13 bases lay outside the gene matches. Germline V gene data show CDR1 as MDHEN and CDR2 as SYDVKM. The CDR3 has 15 residues. The CDR3 sequence: CASSPTGTSFWEQFF. The CDR3 DNA sequence: TGTGCCAGCAGCCCCACCGGGACTAGCTTCTGGGAGCAGTTCTTC.

J is TRBJ1-1 and V is TRBV29-1, with 9 bases matching TRBD1. The CDR3 is 14 residues long. Looked up from germline, CDR1 is SQVTM and CDR2 is ANQGSEA. V dropped 0 bases and J dropped 11; count of bases not matched to a gene: 10. The CDR3 region has the DNA TGCAGCGTTGAAGACCCGGGACAGGGAAGGGCGGCTTTCTTT. This gives the protein CSVEDPGQGRAAFF.

The chain recombines TRBV24-1 with TRBJ2-1; the match to TRBD2 covers 10 bases. Losses at the gene ends were 9 bases for V and 0 bases for J; bases not matched to a gene: 1. CDR1 and CDR2 (germline): KGHDR, SFDVKD. The CDR3 loop spans 14 amino acids. The CDR3 nucleotides read TGTGCCACCGGGACTAGCGTCTCCTACAATGAGCAGTTCTTC. Encoded protein: CATGTSVSYNEQFF.

This clonotype was counted between two and nine times. This sequence joins TRBV11-2 and TRBJ1-6; TRBD1 matches at 7 bases. Germline trimming cut 1 base from V and 8 bases from J; bases unmatched to any gene: 14. Per germline, CDR1 SGHAT and CDR2 FQNNGV. The CDR3 is made up of 18 amino acids. The CDR3 DNA follows: TGTGCCAGCAGCTTAGGGCCCCCTCGACAGGGAATGGATTCACCCCTCCACTTT. This sequence encodes CASSLGPPRQGMDSPLHF. The variable domain in full, completed from reference TRBV11-2 and TRBJ1-6, reads EAGVAQSPRYKIIEKRQSVAFWCNPISGHATLYWYQQILGQGPKLLIQFQNNGVVDDSQLPKDRFSAERLKGVDSTLKIQPAKLEDSAVYLCASSLGPPRQGMDSPLHFGNGTRLTVT.

V usage is TRBV20-1 and J usage is TRBJ2-7; D uncertain. The DNA end lines up better with TRBJ2-5; the J call may be wrong. The CDR3 totals 14 residues. CDR1 is DFQATT and CDR2 is SNEGSKA in the germline V gene (reference sequence). The CDR3 sequence: CSAGSTEPRETQYF. As DNA, the CDR3 is TGCAGTGCTGGATCGACGGAACCACGAGAGACCCAGTACTTC.

The rearrangement links TRBV20-1 to TRBJ1-2; 7 bases agree with TRBD1. In germline, CDR1 is DFQATT, CDR2 SNEGSKA (reference sequence). V trimming: 5 bases; J trimming: 4 bases; junction bases outside the gene matches: 10. The CDR3 runs to 14 residues. CDR3 protein: CSAAPAGTVYGYTF. In nucleotides, the CDR3 is TGCAGTGCTGCGCCTGCCGGGACAGTCTATGGCTACACCTTC.

This clonotype was seen only a few times. CDR3 in amino acids: CASSFFSRTGDETQYF. Here the CDR3 DNA reads TGTGCCAGCAGTTTCTTCTCGAGAACCGGGGATGAGACCCAGTACTTC. This chain links TRBV7-2 with TRBJ2-7; D is possibly TRBD2 (5 bases). The J call is doubtful: the DNA matches TRBJ2-5 better. The CDR3 sequence is 16 residues long. Germline V gives CDR1 SGHTA, CDR2 FQGNSA.

V usage is TRBV15 and J usage is TRBJ2-1, with 8 bases fitting TRBD1. In germline, CDR1 is LNHNV, CDR2 YYDKDF (reference sequence). Germline trimming cut 5 bases from V and 9 bases from J; bases unmatched to any gene: 9. This CDR3 has 14 residues. CDR3 loop: CATSGGTGAAEQFF. The CDR3 coding sequence is TGTGCCACCAGCGGAGGGACAGGTGCAGCTGAGCAGTTCTTC.

This clonotype was observed a handful of times. This sequence joins TRBV29-1 and TRBJ2-1; 7 positions agree with TRBD2. V gave up 4 bases and J gave up 0 bases; unmatched junction bases: 9. This CDR3 contains 16 residues. Germline values: CDR1 SQVTM, CDR2 ANQGSEA. CDR3 region: CSVAGGRDNSYNEQFF. CDR3 sequence (DNA): TGCAGCGTTGCGGGAGGACGAGATAACTCCTACAATGAGCAGTTCTTC.

This rearrangement joins TRBV5-1 to TRBJ2-7; 8 nucleotides align to TRBD1. The CDR3 is made up of 17 amino acids. Trimming at V came to 0 bases and at J to 5 bases, leaving 13 bases not matched to a gene. CDR1 and CDR2 (germline): SGHRS, YFSETQ. The CDR3 is CASSLGDQGAYLDEQYF. The CDR3 bases are TGCGCCAGCAGCTTGGGCGATCAGGGGGCCTATCTGGACGAGCAGTACTTC. Looking up the rest from reference TRBV5-1 and TRBJ2-7 gives the full variable domain: KAGVTQTPRYLIKTRGQQVTLSCSPISGHRSVSWYQQTPGQGLQFLFEYFSETQRNKGNFPGRFSGRQFSNSRSEMNVSTLELGDSALYLCASSLGDQGAYLDEQYFGPGTRLTVT.

This chain uses TRBV27 with TRBJ2-7; D may be TRBD1 or TRBD2 (5 bases each). The V end lost 6 bases, the J end lost 0 bases, and 15 bases lay between the germline ends. Germline V gene data show CDR1 as MNHEY and CDR2 as SMNVEV (reference sequence). The CDR3 has 15 residues. The CDR3 sequence: CASSSKGDLSYEQYF. For the CDR3, the DNA is TGTGCCAGCAGCTCTAAAGGGGACCTCTCCTACGAGCAGTACTTC.

V is TRBV28 and J is TRBJ1-1, with D possibly matching TRBD1 (6 bases). CDR1 is MDHEN, CDR2 SYDVKM, per germline. V was clipped by 5 bases and J by 0 bases, with 16 bases between them. This CDR3 comprises 16 residues. CDR3 residues: CASSPSTGYMNTEAFF. The DNA for the CDR3 is TGTGCCAGCAGTCCTTCGACAGGTTACATGAACACTGAAGCTTTCTTT.

This clonotype was observed a few times. The V call is TRBV29-1, the J call TRBJ2-1, with 9 nucleotides matching TRBD1. The closer fit of TRBJ2-7 to the DNA end suggests the J call may be wrong. The CDR3 has 15 residues. Per the germline V gene, CDR1 is SQVTM and CDR2 is ANQGSEA. The CDR3 region is CSVASGTGTYNEQYF. DNA of the CDR3: TGCAGCGTTGCCTCCGGGACAGGGACCTACAATGAGCAGTACTTC.